Following are 26 T cell receptor beta chains from one sample sequenced in a study of lymphopenia after photon versus proton radiotherapy. Some clones are missing from TCRdb's copy, which holds only in-frame ones; the method was immunoSEQ multiplex PCR. The table includes approximately 17,000 clones, 80% to 90% detected once. The input for sequencing was peripheral blood, taken from a patient treated with proton-based radiotherapy. The receptor set was obtained from a man aged 65 to 85 with pancreatic cancer.

The chain uses TRBV19 and TRBJ1-5; maybe TRBD1 (5 bases). Between the trimmed V and J ends, which lost 2 bases and 5 bases, there was a span of 16 bases. CDR3 size: 16 residues. Germline values: CDR1 LNHDA, CDR2 SQIVND (reference sequence). CDR3 DNA sequence: TGTGCCAGTAGTATAAATGGGGCGGGCGCTTATCAGCCCCAGCATTTT. Its translation: CASSINGAGAYQPQHF.

The chain uses TRBV6-1 and TRBJ1-5; D might be TRBD1 (6 bases). Trimming took off 7 bases at V and 5 bases at J, with 12 bases between the two ends. There are 13 residues in the CDR3. Germline V gene sequence: CDR1 MNHNS, CDR2 SASEGT. The chain's CDR3 is CASNRQADQPQHF. CDR3 in DNA: TGTGCCAGCAATAGACAGGCAGATCAGCCCCAGCATTTT.

The chain carries TRBV7-6 and TRBJ2-2, with D tentatively TRBD2 (8 bases). CDR3 length: 19 amino acids. Per the germline V gene, CDR1 is SGHVS and CDR2 is FNYEAQ. V was trimmed by 1 base and J by 3 bases, leaving 21 bases between them. The CDR3: CASSLGWREEGAYTGELFF. CDR3 in DNA: TGTGCCAGCAGCTTAGGCTGGCGGGAGGAGGGGGCTTACACCGGGGAGCTGTTTTTT. Filled out from reference TRBV7-6 and TRBJ2-2, the complete variable domain reads GAGVSQSPRYKVTKRGQDVALRCDPISGHVSLYWYRQALGQGPEFLTYFNYEAQQDKSGLPNDRFSAERPEGSISTLTIQRTEQRDSAMYRCASSLGWREEGAYTGELFFGEGSRLTVL.

The gene calls are TRBV5-5 and TRBJ1-2; D uncertain. The CDR3 contains 12 residues. V was trimmed by 0 bases and J by 8 bases, leaving 8 bases between them. Germline V gives CDR1 SGHKS, CDR2 YYEKEE (reference sequence). CDR3 amino acids: CASSLGGLGYTF. In nucleotides, the CDR3 is TGTGCCAGCAGCTTGGGGGGATTGGGCTACACCTTC.

This chain uses TRBV10-2 with TRBJ1-1, with 8 bases identical to TRBD1. Germline lookup yields CDR1 WSHSY and CDR2 SAAADI. V lost 6 bases and J lost 0; bases outside the gene matches: 6. The CDR3 loop spans 15 amino acids. CDR3 sequence (DNA): TGCGCCAGCAGGACAGGACAGGGTATGAACACTGAAGCTTTCTTT. Translated, it gives CASRTGQGMNTEAFF.

The chain carries TRBV30 and TRBJ1-3; 7 bases are a match to TRBD1. There are 15 residues in the CDR3. V shed 2 bases, J shed 2 bases, and the junction held 6 bases outside the gene matches. Per germline, CDR1 GTSNPN and CDR2 SVGIG (reference sequence). The CDR3 reads CAWSRTGTAGNTIYF. The DNA of the CDR3 is TGTGCCTGGAGTCGGACAGGAACGGCTGGAAACACCATATATTTT.

The rearrangement joins TRBV14 to TRBJ2-7; D not resolved. Germline CDR1 reads SGHDN; CDR2 reads FVKESK. The V and J ends lost 6 bases and 5 bases respectively, with 14 bases between them. This CDR3 is built from 13 residues. The CDR3: CASRRTGNHEQYF. In DNA, the CDR3 is TGTGCCAGCAGACGGACGGGCAACCACGAGCAGTACTTC.

The chain has TRBV27 and TRBJ2-3; TRBD2 matches at 16 bases. V lost 6 bases and J lost 5; bases outside the gene matches: 14. The CDR3 sequence is 19 residues long. CDR1 MNHEY and CDR2 SMNVEV come from the germline V gene (reference sequence). CDR3 in DNA: TGTGCCAGCAGCCTCCTGGGGACTAGCGGGAGGGCCATCTTAGATACGCAGTATTTT. Amino acids: CASSLLGTSGRAILDTQYF.

The gene calls are TRBV30 and TRBJ1-6; 9 nucleotides line up with TRBD1. From germline, CDR1 is GTSNPN and CDR2 SVGIG (reference sequence). With V trimmed by 5 bases and J by 8 bases, 16 bases remained unmatched. The length of the CDR3 is 17 residues. The CDR3 sequence: CAWRRGGIQGAYSPLHF. The CDR3, as DNA: TGTGCCTGGCGGCGAGGGGGGATACAGGGGGCGTATTCACCCCTCCACTTT.

J is TRBJ1-5 and V is TRBV6-5, with TRBD1 matching 8 bases. The trim removed 6 bases at V and 7 bases at J, leaving 11 bases unmatched. This CDR3 comprises 15 residues. Germline values: CDR1 MNHEY, CDR2 SVGAGI. Here the CDR3 reads CASSPQGGGGQPQHF. The CDR3 DNA reads as TGTGCCAGCAGCCCACAGGGGGGGGGTGGGCAGCCCCAGCATTTT.

The chain recombines TRBV7-9 with TRBJ1-4; a possible D gene is TRBD1 (5 bases). Trimming stripped 8 bases from V and 3 bases from J, with 16 bases between. Germline-derived CDR1 and CDR2 are SEHNR and FQNEAQ (reference sequence). The CDR3 is 15 amino acids. The CDR3 sequence: CASSREVRANEKLFF. The CDR3 DNA reads as TGTGCCAGCTCCAGGGAAGTACGGGCTAATGAAAAACTGTTTTTT.

The V call is TRBV5-1, the J call TRBJ2-1; D not certain. In germline, CDR1 is SGHRS, CDR2 YFSETQ. Trimming shortened V by 0 bases and J by 7 bases, and 8 bases separated the two germline ends. This CDR3 spans 13 amino acids. The CDR3 sequence: CASSLGRANEQFF. CDR3 coding DNA: TGCGCCAGCAGCTTGGGACGGGCGAATGAGCAGTTCTTC. Using reference TRBV5-1 and TRBJ2-1 for the parts outside the CDR3, the full variable domain is KAGVTQTPRYLIKTRGQQVTLSCSPISGHRSVSWYQQTPGQGLQFLFEYFSETQRNKGNFPGRFSGRQFSNSRSEMNVSTLELGDSALYLCASSLGRANEQFFGPGTRLTVL.

This clone was detected only once. The chain has TRBV19 and TRBJ2-3, with D perhaps matching TRBD2 (6 bases). The germline CDR1 and CDR2 sequences are LNHDA and SQIVND (reference sequence). CDR3 size: 14 residues. The germline V and J ends were trimmed by 4 bases and 3 bases, with 11 bases remaining between them. CDR3 in amino acids: CASSTTGVTDTQYF. The CDR3 DNA reads as TGTGCCAGTAGTACGACGGGAGTGACAGATACGCAGTATTTT.

The V call is TRBV9, the J call TRBJ1-5; D is uncertain. Trimming took off 1 base at V and 9 bases at J, with 11 bases between the two ends. Germline assignment: CDR1 SGDLS and CDR2 YYNGEE. The CDR3 length is 13 residues. The CDR3 DNA follows: TGTGCCAGCAGCGTAACAGTGGATGGGCCCCAGCATTTT. Protein sequence: CASSVTVDGPQHF.

V is TRBV10-3 and J is TRBJ1-2, with D uncertain. V was pared by 0 bases and J by 6 bases, with 17 bases between. The CDR3 has 16 residues. CDR1 and CDR2 (germline): ENHRY, SYGVKD. Written as DNA, the CDR3 is TGTGCCATCAGTGAGTCGGGTGGGAAGCAGAATGATGGCTACACCTTC. Its translation: CAISESGGKQNDGYTF.

The chain carries TRBV29-1 and TRBJ1-5; D possibly corresponds to TRBD1 (5 bases). V gave up 6 bases and J gave up 2 bases, with 14 bases separating them. There are 14 residues in the CDR3. Germline CDR1 is SQVTM and CDR2 is ANQGSEA. CDR3 in DNA: TGCAGCGTGCGGTTTTCAGGGCGCAATCAGCCCCAGCATTTT. It yields the protein CSVRFSGRNQPQHF. Full variable domain (rest looked up from reference TRBV29-1 and TRBJ1-5): SAVISQKPSRDICQRGTSLTIQCQVDSQVTMMFWYRQQPGQSLTLIATANQGSEATYESGFVIDKFPISRPNLTFSTLTVSNMSPEDSSIYLCSVRFSGRNQPQHFGDGTRLSIL.

This sequence joins TRBV2 and TRBJ2-5, with D unclear. V was trimmed by 6 bases and J by 9 bases, leaving 11 bases between them. This CDR3 has 11 amino acids. The germline CDR1 and CDR2 sequences are SNHLY and FYNNEI. CDR3 nucleotide sequence: TGTGCCAGCAGGGGGATTGGGTCCCAGTACTTC. Translated, it gives CASRGIGSQYF. Looking up the rest from reference TRBV2 and TRBJ2-5 gives the full variable domain: EPEVTQTPSHQVTQMGQEVILRCVPISNHLYFYWYRQILGQKVEFLVSFYNNEISEKSEIFDDQFSVERPDGSNFTLKIRSTKLEDSAMYFCASRGIGSQYFGPGTRLLVL.

The CDR3 is CATRGPRNTGELFF. CDR3 DNA: TGTGCCACCCGGGGGCCCAGGAACACCGGGGAGCTGTTTTTT. V usage is TRBV21-1 and J usage is TRBJ2-2. TRBV21-1 is listed as a pseudogene. The CDR3 is 14 amino acids.

The J gene is TRBJ1-1, the V gene TRBV27; a possible D gene is TRBD1 (5 bases). The V gene's germline CDR1 is MNHEY and CDR2 SMNVEV (reference sequence). Trimming took off 6 bases at V and 7 bases at J, with 21 bases between the two ends. This CDR3 contains 15 residues. CDR3 sequence (DNA): TGTGCCAGCAGCCCCAGGGAAACTGGACGCCGTGAAGCTTTCTTT. It specifies CASSPRETGRREAFF.

This chain connects TRBV7-9 to TRBJ1-1; 9 bases map to TRBD1. This CDR3 has 16 amino acids. Germline CDR1 is SEHNR and CDR2 is FQNEAQ (reference sequence). The V and J ends lost 6 bases and 1 base, in that order; junction bases with no gene match: 9. The CDR3 region has the DNA TGTGCCAGCAGTTACGGCAGGGGACAGGGGAACACTGAAGCTTTCTTT. This encodes CASSYGRGQGNTEAFF.

The chain carries TRBV20-1 and TRBJ1-2; TRBD1 aligns across 8 bases. CDR3 size: 11 residues. Germline V lookup: CDR1 DFQATT, CDR2 SNEGSKA (reference sequence). CDR3 loop: CSKDRDRGYTF. CDR3 DNA sequence: TGCAGCAAGGACAGGGACCGCGGCTACACCTTC.

This chain joins TRBV30 and TRBJ2-2, with D maybe TRBD2 (6 bases). Germline values: CDR1 GTSNPN, CDR2 SVGIG (reference sequence). The CDR3 consists of 12 residues. The V end was cut by 3 bases, the J end by 9 bases, with 11 bases between. The CDR3 DNA sequence: TGTGCCTGGAGGGGACTTCCCCGGGAGCTGTTTTTT. Its protein is CAWRGLPRELFF.

The chain couples TRBV28 to TRBJ1-3, with D possibly matching TRBD1 (6 bases). Per the germline V gene, CDR1 is MDHEN and CDR2 is SYDVKM. This CDR3 has 14 residues. Deletions cut 6 bases from V and 1 base from J, with 10 bases between. The DNA of the CDR3 is TGTGCCAGCAGCCTCGACAGGTCTGGAAACACCATATATTTT. Amino acids: CASSLDRSGNTIYF.

The chain recombines TRBV7-6 with TRBJ2-7; TRBD1 matches at 11 bases. The V gene's germline CDR1 is SGHVS and CDR2 FNYEAQ. The junction had 3 bases not matched to a gene; V was cut back by 1 base and J by 7 bases. The CDR3 totals 14 residues. CDR3 sequence (DNA): TGTGCCAGCAGCTTAGAGGACAGGGGGCGAGAGCAGTACTTC. This translates into CASSLEDRGREQYF.

The rearrangement uses TRBV5-1 and TRBJ2-5; D is possibly TRBD1 (6 bases). In germline, CDR1 is SGHRS, CDR2 YFSETQ. The CDR3 loop spans 16 amino acids. The V end was cut by 0 bases, the J end by 3 bases, with 15 bases between. The CDR3 sequence is CASSLAVGGTEETQYF. The CDR3 bases are TGCGCCAGCAGCTTGGCGGTAGGGGGTACAGAAGAGACCCAGTACTTC.

The gene calls are TRBV4-2 and TRBJ2-6, with D uncertain. Germline loops: CDR1 LGHNA, CDR2 YNFKEQ. Trimming removed 1 base at V and 4 bases at J, with 2 bases between. The CDR3 length is 13 residues. DNA for the CDR3: TGTGCCAGCAGCCAAGTGGGGGCCAACGTCCTGACTTTC. It codes for CASSQVGANVLTF.